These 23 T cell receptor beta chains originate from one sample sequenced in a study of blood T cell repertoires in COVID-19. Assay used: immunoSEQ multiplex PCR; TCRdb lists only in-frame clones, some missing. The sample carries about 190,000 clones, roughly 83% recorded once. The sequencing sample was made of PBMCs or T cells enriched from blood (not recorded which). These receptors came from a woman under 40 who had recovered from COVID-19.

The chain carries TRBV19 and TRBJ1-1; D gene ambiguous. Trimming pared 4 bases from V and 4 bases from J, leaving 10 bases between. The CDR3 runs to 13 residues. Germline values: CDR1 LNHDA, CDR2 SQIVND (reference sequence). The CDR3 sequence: CASSSRISTEAFF. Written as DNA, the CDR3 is TGTGCCAGTAGTAGTAGAATTTCCACTGAAGCTTTCTTT.

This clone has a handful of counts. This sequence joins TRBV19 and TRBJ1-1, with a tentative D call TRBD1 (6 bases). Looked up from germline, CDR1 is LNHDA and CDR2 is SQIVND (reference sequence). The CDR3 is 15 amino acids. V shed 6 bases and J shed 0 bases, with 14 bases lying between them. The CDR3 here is CASRGPRGMNTEAFF. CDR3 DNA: TGTGCCAGTAGAGGGCCCAGGGGAATGAACACTGAAGCTTTCTTT.

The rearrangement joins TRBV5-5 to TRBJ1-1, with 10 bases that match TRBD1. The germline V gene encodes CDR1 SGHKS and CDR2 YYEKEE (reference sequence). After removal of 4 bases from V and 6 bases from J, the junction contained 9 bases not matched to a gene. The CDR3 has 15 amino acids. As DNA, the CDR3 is TGTGCCAGCAGCACAACCGGGACAGGGGTGTCTGAAGCTTTCTTT. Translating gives CASSTTGTGVSEAFF.

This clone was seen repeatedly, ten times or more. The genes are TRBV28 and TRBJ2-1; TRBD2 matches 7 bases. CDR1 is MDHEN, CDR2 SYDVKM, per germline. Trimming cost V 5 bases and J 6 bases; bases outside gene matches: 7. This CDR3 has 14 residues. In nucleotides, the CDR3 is TGTGCCAGCAGTCGGGACTACTCGAGCAATGAGCAGTTCTTC. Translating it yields CASSRDYSSNEQFF.

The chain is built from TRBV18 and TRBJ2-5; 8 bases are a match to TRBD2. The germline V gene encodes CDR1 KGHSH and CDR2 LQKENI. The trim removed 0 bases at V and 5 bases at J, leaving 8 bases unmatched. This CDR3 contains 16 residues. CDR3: CASSPPTSAPMETQYF. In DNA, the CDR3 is TGTGCCAGCTCACCACCGACTAGCGCTCCTATGGAGACCCAGTACTTC.

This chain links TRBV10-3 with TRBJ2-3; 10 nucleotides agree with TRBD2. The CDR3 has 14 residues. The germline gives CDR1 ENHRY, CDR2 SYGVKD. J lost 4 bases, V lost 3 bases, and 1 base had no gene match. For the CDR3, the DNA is TGTGCCATCAGTGACCTAGCGGGGGCAGATACGCAGTATTTT. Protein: CAISDLAGADTQYF.

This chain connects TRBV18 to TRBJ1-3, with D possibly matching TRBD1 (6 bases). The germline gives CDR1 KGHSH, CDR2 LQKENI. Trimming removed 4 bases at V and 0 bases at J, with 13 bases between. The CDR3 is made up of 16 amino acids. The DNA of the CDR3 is TGTGCCAGCTCACGCGGACAGCCGGGCTCTGGAAACACCATATATTTT. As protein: CASSRGQPGSGNTIYF.

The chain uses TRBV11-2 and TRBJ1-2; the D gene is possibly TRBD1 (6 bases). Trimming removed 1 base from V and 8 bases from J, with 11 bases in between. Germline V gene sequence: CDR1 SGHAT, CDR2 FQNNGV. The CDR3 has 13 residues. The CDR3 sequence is CASSLVRGQGYTF. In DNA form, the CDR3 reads TGTGCCAGCAGCTTAGTCAGGGGCCAAGGCTACACCTTC.

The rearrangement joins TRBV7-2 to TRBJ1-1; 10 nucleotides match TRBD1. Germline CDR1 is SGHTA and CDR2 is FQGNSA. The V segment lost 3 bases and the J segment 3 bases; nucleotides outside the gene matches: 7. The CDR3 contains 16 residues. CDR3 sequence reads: CASSFWIDRGHTEAFF. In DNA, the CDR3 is TGTGCCAGCAGCTTCTGGATCGACAGGGGGCACACTGAAGCTTTCTTT.

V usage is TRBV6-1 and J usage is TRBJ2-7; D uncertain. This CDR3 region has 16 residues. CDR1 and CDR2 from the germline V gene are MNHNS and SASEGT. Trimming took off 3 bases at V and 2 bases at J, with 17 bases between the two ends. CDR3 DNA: TGTGCCAGCAGTGAGGATGAGTCGGGTCTAACCTACGAGCAGTACTTC. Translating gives CASSEDESGLTYEQYF.

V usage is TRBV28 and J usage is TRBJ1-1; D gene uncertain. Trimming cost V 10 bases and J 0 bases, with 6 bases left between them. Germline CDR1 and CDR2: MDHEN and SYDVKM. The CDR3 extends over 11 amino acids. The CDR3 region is CATYLNTEAFF. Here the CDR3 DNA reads TGTGCCACCTACTTGAACACTGAAGCTTTCTTT. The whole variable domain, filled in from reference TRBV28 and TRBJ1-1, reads DVKVTQSSRYLVKRTGEKVFLECVQDMDHENMFWYRQDPGLGLRLIYFSYDVKMKEKGDIPEGYSVSREKKERFSLILESASTNQTSMYLCATYLNTEAFFGQGTRLTVV.

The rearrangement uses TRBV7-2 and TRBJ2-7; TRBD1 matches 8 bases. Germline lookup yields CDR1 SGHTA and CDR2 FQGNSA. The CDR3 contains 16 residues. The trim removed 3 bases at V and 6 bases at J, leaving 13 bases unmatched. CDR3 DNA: TGTGCCAGCAGCTTCGAAAGGACAGGGCCACGAGGCGAGCAGTACTTC. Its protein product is CASSFERTGPRGEQYF.

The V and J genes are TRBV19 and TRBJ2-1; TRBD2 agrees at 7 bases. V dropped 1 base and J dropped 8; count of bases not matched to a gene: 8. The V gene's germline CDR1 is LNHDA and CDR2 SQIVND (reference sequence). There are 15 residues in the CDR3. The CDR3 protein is CASSIAGGSGDEQFF. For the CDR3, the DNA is TGTGCCAGTAGTATAGCCGGCGGGAGCGGCGATGAGCAGTTCTTC.

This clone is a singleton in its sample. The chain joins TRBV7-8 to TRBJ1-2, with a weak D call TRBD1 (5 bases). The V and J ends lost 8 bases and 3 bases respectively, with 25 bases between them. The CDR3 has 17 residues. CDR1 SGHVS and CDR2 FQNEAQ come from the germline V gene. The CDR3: CASVMGQGPREDYGYTF. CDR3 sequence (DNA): TGTGCCAGCGTGATGGGGCAAGGACCCCGGGAGGACTATGGCTACACCTTC.

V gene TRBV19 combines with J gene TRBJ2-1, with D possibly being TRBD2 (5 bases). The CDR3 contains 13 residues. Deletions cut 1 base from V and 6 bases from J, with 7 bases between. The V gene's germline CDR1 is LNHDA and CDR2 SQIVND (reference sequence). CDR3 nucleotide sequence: TGTGCCAGTAGTATAGGCCGGGGCAATGAGCAGTTCTTC. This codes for CASSIGRGNEQFF.

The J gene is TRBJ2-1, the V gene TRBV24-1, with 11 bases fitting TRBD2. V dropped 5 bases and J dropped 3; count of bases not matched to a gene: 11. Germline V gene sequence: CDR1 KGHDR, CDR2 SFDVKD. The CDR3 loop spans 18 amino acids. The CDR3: CATSGGLADVENYNEQFF. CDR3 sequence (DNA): TGTGCCACCAGTGGGGGACTAGCGGACGTCGAAAACTACAATGAGCAGTTCTTC.

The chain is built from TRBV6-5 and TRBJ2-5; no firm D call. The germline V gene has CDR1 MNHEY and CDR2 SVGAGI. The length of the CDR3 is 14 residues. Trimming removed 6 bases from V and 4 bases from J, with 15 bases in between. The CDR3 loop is CASSLLLGSETQYF. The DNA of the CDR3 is TGTGCCAGCAGCCTACTTCTCGGGTCAGAGACCCAGTACTTC.

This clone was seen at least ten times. Written as DNA, the CDR3 is TGTGCCAGCAGCTTACAGAGGGCCTCAGGAGCTAACTATGGCTACACCTTC. Translating gives CASSLQRASGANYGYTF. The chain combines TRBV11-2 with TRBJ1-2; no definite D call. CDR3 length equals 17 residues. Germline CDR1 reads SGHAT; CDR2 reads FQNNGV. Trimming removed 2 bases at V and 0 bases at J, with 16 bases between. Combining the CDR3 with reference TRBV11-2 and TRBJ1-2 gives the whole variable domain EAGVAQSPRYKIIEKRQSVAFWCNPISGHATLYWYQQILGQGPKLLIQFQNNGVVDDSQLPKDRFSAERLKGVDSTLKIQPAKLEDSAVYLCASSLQRASGANYGYTFGSGTRLTVV.

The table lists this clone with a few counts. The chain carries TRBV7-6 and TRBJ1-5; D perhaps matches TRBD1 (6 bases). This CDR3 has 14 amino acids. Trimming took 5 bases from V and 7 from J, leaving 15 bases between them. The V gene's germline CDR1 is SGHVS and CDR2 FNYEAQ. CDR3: CASSRQGWGQPQHF. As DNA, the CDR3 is TGTGCCAGCAGCCGTCAGGGGTGGGGGCAGCCCCAGCATTTT. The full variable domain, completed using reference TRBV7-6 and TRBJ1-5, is GAGVSQSPRYKVTKRGQDVALRCDPISGHVSLYWYRQALGQGPEFLTYFNYEAQQDKSGLPNDRFSAERPEGSISTLTIQRTEQRDSAMYRCASSRQGWGQPQHFGDGTRLSIL.

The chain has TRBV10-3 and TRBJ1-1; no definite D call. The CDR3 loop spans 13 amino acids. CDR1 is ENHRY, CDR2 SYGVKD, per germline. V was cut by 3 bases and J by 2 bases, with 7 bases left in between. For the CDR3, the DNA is TGTGCCATCAGTGAATCTATCAACACTGAAGCTTTCTTT. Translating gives CAISESINTEAFF.

CDR3 DNA sequence: TGTGCCAGCAGCATCAGAAGGGGGAACACTGAAGCTTTCTTT. The encoded protein is CASSIRRGNTEAFF. The V gene is TRBV11-2, the J gene TRBJ1-1, with D possibly being TRBD1 (5 bases). Germline assignment: CDR1 SGHAT and CDR2 FQNNGV. The V gene lost 5 bases and the J gene lost 1 base, with 11 bases spanning the gap. The CDR3 has 14 residues.

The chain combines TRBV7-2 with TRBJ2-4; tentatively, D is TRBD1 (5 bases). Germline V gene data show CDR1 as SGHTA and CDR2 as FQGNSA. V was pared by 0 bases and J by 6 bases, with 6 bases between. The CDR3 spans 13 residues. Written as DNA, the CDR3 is TGTGCCAGCAGCTTAGCCCAGGGAAACATTCAGTACTTC. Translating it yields CASSLAQGNIQYF.

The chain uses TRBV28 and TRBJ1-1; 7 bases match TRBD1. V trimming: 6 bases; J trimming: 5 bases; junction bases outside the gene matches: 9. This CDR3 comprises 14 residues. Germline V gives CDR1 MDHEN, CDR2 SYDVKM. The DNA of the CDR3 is TGTGCCAGCAGGCAGACAGGGTGGAATACTGAAGCTTTCTTT. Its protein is CASRQTGWNTEAFF.